The T cell receptor (beta chain) described here comes from a study of T cell repertoires in aging, cancer and after chemotherapy. In the study overall: Repeat sampling of healthy donors over several months to years showed clear clonal overlap. Around 8.8 million TCR reads were in the whole dataset. Study-level findings and limits: Rebound thymic output was suggested by rising median generation probability during chemotherapy in each cancer cohort. Untreated cancer patients had significantly lower blood TCR diversity than age-matched healthy donors.

Peripheral blood genomic DNA, not sorted cells or RNA, was the template. Per germline, CDR1 MNHEY and CDR2 SVGEGT. The CDR3 extends over 13 amino acids. TRB rearrangements spanning V, D and J were amplified using mixed TRB-A/B primers. One entry per CDR3 protein, called by TCRdb with MiXCR from the multiplex PCR reads. The repertoire consists of 5,000 or so distinct CDR3 sequences, with 26% occurring once and the leading ten covering 15% to 20%. This clonotype came up once. Its antigen is unidentified. A much larger clone lies one base from this, so it may be a read error. This sequence originates from a human donor in good health. This chain links TRBV6-2 or TRBV6-3 with TRBJ2-5; 7 positions match TRBD1. Source material: blood. The CDR3 DNA is TGTACCAGCAGGGGGACGGCCCAAGAGACCCAGTACTTC. This sequence encodes CTSRGTAQETQYF.